This record concerns one TCR beta chain sequence. Its target is not known. These data originate in a study of cytomegalovirus exposure and HLA in healthy donors. Overall study findings and caveats: V- and J-gene trimming in TCR beta was tied to a missense DCLRE1C variant by an analysis performed later. Accurate prediction of HLA-A and HLA-B alleles (for most subjects) was reportedly achieved from TCR beta sequences.

Donors had nominal health at sampling but likely had unrecorded immune exposures. It was with 60 Vbeta and 13 Jbeta primers that the PCR ran. TCRdb's copy holds only in-frame clones and misses some; the assay was immunoSEQ multiplex PCR. The sample holds roughly 140,000 clones, approximately 70% seen once. CDR3 size: 16 residues. Looked up from germline, CDR1 is SEHNR and CDR2 is FQNEAQ (reference sequence). V trimming: 0 bases; J trimming: 7 bases; junction bases outside the gene matches: 7. V usage is TRBV7-9 and J usage is TRBJ2-4, with 9 bases lining up with TRBD2. The receptor's source is a woman in her twenties or thirties in good health and CMV-seronegative. Material for sequencing was PBMCs. The CDR3 spells CASSLATSGWSNIQYF. DNA for the CDR3: TGTGCCAGCAGCTTAGCAACTAGCGGGTGGTCTAACATTCAGTACTTC.